The rows below give T cell receptor beta chains drawn from one sample of a study of radiotherapy plus CTLA-4 blockade in lung cancer. TCRdb keeps only in-frame clones here, not all; method: immunoSEQ multiplex PCR. The sample gives 70,000 to 95,000 clones, around 86% of which show up once; roughly a sixth is in the top ten. The sequences come from peripheral blood, collected from a patient treated with radiotherapy plus ipilimumab. These receptors were obtained from a human donor with non-small cell lung cancer that progressed on radiotherapy plus ipilimumab. CDR3s leave out the opening cysteine and the closing phenylalanine or tryptophan. Clone size appears in some rows only: once, few, many, or a class for an expanded clone.

V gene: TRBV19
clone size: .
J gene: TRBJ1-2
CDR3 protein: ASKESGTGLYGYT

V gene: TRBV11-3
clone size: .
J gene: TRBJ2-2
CDR3 protein: ASSPRLGGTGELF

V gene: TRBV9
clone size: .
J gene: TRBJ1-2
CDR3 protein: ASSTPGYGYT

V gene: TRBV7-9
clone size: .
J gene: TRBJ2-5
CDR3 protein: ASSLRGGTGETQY

V gene: TRBV5-1
clone size: .
J gene: TRBJ1-1
CDR3 protein: ASSLEGAASAF

V gene: TRBV5-1
clone size: .
J gene: TRBJ2-7
CDR3 protein: ASSSQGATSYEQY

V gene: TRBV29-1
clone size: .
J gene: TRBJ2-2
CDR3 protein: SVTGTGITGELF

V gene: TRBV4-1
clone size: .
J gene: TRBJ2-1
CDR3 protein: ASSQDDRGWDEQF

V gene: TRBV27
clone size: .
J gene: TRBJ2-3
CDR3 protein: ASSFAGDHTDTQY

V gene: TRBV9
clone size: .
J gene: TRBJ1-1
CDR3 protein: ASSGTEAF

V gene: TRBV14
clone size: .
J gene: TRBJ1-5
CDR3 protein: ASSQDSNQPQH

V gene: TRBV20-1
clone size: .
J gene: TRBJ1-2
CDR3 protein: SARDLGART

V gene: TRBV9
clone size: .
J gene: TRBJ1-5
CDR3 protein: ASSGGQGNQPQH

V gene: TRBV7-9
clone size: .
J gene: TRBJ1-1
CDR3 protein: ASSGQGTTEAF

V gene: TRBV6-5
clone size: once
J gene: TRBJ1-3
CDR3 protein: ASRTVRGHGNTIY

V gene: TRBV6-1
clone size: .
J gene: TRBJ1-2
CDR3 protein: ASTEGARYGYT

V gene: TRBV28
clone size: .
J gene: TRBJ1-2
CDR3 protein: ASFAPRGANYGYT

V gene: TRBV10-3
clone size: .
J gene: TRBJ1-2
CDR3 protein: AISYDMDYGYT

V gene: TRBV6-5
clone size: .
J gene: TRBJ2-3
CDR3 protein: ASSYRSGGGIDTQY

V gene: TRBV15
clone size: .
J gene: TRBJ2-5
CDR3 protein: ATSRAQGTQY

V gene: TRBV5-1
clone size: .
J gene: TRBJ2-1
CDR3 protein: ASSLRGLAAEESSYNEQF

V gene: TRBV10-3
clone size: .
J gene: TRBJ1-1
CDR3 protein: AISEGGARNTEAF

V gene: TRBV10-3
clone size: .
J gene: TRBJ1-4
CDR3 protein: AITSRHRRATNEKLF

V gene: TRBV6-6
clone size: .
J gene: TRBJ2-7
CDR3 protein: ASQKGRNEQY

V gene: TRBV5-4
clone size: .
J gene: TRBJ1-4
CDR3 protein: ASSNDGPNEKLF

V gene: TRBV6-1
clone size: few
J gene: TRBJ1-1
CDR3 protein: ASPKPHLNTEAF

V gene: TRBV7-2
clone size: few
J gene: TRBJ2-4
CDR3 protein: ASSSQTTSGSPH

V gene: TRBV5-4
clone size: .
J gene: TRBJ2-1
CDR3 protein: ASSPPDRGDEQF

V gene: TRBV6-5
clone size: .
J gene: TRBJ1-1
CDR3 protein: ATRPTGTTNTEAF

V gene: TRBV5-6
clone size: .
J gene: TRBJ1-1
CDR3 protein: ASSLVGRGWTEAF

V gene: TRBV6-1
clone size: .
J gene: TRBJ2-3
CDR3 protein: ASSEEEPDTQY

V gene: TRBV10-2
clone size: .
J gene: TRBJ2-7
CDR3 protein: ASGATPYEQY

V gene: TRBV27
clone size: .
J gene: TRBJ2-1
CDR3 protein: ASRLSGGVF

V gene: TRBV6-4
clone size: .
J gene: TRBJ1-5
CDR3 protein: ASSDSKAGNQPQH

V gene: TRBV10-2
clone size: .
J gene: TRBJ2-7
CDR3 protein: ASSPDNRIPYEQY

V gene: TRBV5-1
clone size: .
J gene: TRBJ2-1
CDR3 protein: ASSSGGGHNEQF

V gene: TRBV2
clone size: few
J gene: TRBJ1-1
CDR3 protein: ASSERGGRVSEAF

V gene: TRBV7-2
clone size: .
J gene: TRBJ1-5
CDR3 protein: ASSNLGGVNQPQH

V gene: TRBV18
clone size: .
J gene: TRBJ1-4
CDR3 protein: ASSPMTGTNEKLF

V gene: TRBV27
clone size: once
J gene: TRBJ1-2
CDR3 protein: ASSATGSIYGYT

V gene: TRBV5-4
clone size: once
J gene: TRBJ2-7
CDR3 protein: ASSLIGYEQY

V gene: TRBV4-2
clone size: once
J gene: TRBJ2-1
CDR3 protein: ASSQRRGDEQF

V gene: TRBV11-2
clone size: .
J gene: TRBJ2-1
CDR3 protein: ASSLAGLQDEQF

V gene: TRBV18
clone size: .
J gene: TRBJ2-7
CDR3 protein: ASSRDRGGEQY

V gene: TRBV10-3
clone size: .
J gene: TRBJ2-1
CDR3 protein: AIREGHEQF